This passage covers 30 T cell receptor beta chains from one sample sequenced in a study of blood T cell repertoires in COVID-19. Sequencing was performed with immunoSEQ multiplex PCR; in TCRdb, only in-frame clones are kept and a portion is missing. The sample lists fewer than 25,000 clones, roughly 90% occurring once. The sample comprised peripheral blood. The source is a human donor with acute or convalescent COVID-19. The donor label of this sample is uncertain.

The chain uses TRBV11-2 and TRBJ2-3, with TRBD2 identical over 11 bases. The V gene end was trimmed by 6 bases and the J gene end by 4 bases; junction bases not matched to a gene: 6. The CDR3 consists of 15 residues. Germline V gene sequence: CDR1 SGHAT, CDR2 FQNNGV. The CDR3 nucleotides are TGTGCCAGCAGAACAACTAGCGGGGGACCAGATACGCAGTATTTT. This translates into CASRTTSGGPDTQYF.

The CDR3 coding sequence is TGTGCCGCAGCAGGGGACGGGGCCGTCGGGACTAATGAAAAACTGTTTTTT. Residues: CAAAGDGAVGTNEKLFF. The chain employs TRBV21-1 and TRBJ1-4; whether TRBD1, the table's D call, matches the DNA was not checked. TRBV21-1 is described as a pseudogene. This CDR3 has 17 residues.

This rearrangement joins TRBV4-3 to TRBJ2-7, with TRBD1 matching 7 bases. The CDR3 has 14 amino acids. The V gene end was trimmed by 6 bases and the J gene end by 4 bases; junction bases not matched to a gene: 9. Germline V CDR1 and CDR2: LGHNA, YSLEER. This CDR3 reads CASSERRGLYEQYF. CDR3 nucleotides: TGCGCCAGCAGTGAACGTAGGGGGCTATACGAGCAGTACTTC.

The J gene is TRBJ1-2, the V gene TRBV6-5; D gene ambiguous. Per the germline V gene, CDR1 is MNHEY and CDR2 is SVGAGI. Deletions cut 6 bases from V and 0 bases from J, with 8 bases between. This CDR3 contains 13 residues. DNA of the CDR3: TGTGCCAGCAGAGCACAGTCTAACTATGGCTACACCTTC. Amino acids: CASRAQSNYGYTF.

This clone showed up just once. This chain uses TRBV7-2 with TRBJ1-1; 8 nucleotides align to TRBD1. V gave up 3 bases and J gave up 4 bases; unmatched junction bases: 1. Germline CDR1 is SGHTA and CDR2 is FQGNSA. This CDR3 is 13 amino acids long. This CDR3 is CASSFTGGTEAFF. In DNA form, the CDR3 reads TGTGCCAGCAGCTTTACAGGGGGCACTGAAGCTTTCTTT.

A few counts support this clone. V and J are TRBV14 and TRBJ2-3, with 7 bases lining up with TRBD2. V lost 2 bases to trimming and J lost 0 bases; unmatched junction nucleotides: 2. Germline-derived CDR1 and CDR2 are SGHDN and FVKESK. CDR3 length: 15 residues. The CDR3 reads CASSQRGGSTDTQYF. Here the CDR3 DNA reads TGTGCCAGCAGCCAACGCGGGGGAAGCACAGATACGCAGTATTTT.

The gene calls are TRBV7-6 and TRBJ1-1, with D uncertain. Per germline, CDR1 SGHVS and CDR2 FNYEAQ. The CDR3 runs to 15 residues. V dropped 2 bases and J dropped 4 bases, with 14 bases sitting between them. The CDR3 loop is CASSLSVSGGTEAFF. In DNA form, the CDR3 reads TGTGCCAGCAGCTTATCGGTTTCAGGAGGCACTGAAGCTTTCTTT.

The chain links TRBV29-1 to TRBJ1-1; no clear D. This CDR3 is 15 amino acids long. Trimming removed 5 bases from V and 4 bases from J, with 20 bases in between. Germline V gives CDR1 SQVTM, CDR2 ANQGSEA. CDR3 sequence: CSVLGTVLERTEAFF. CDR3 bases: TGCAGCGTTTTAGGTACAGTACTCGAACGCACTGAAGCTTTCTTT.

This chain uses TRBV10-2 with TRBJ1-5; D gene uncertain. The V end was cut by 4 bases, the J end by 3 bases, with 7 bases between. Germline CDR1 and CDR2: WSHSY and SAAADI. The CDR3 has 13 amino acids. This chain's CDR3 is CASSVSLNQPQHF. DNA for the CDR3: TGCGCCAGCAGTGTGAGTCTCAATCAGCCCCAGCATTTT.

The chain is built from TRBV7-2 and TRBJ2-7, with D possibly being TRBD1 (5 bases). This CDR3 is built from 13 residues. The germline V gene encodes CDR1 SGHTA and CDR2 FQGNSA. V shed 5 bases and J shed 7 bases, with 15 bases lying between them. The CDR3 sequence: CASSLRRVGEQYF. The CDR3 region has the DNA TGTGCCAGCAGCCTGCGCAGGGTAGGAGAGCAGTACTTC.

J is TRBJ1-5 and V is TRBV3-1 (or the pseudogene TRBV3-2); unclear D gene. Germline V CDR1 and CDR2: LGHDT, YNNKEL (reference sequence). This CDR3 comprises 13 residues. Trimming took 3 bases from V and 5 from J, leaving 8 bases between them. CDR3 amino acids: CASSQGPYQPQHF. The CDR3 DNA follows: TGTGCCAGCAGCCAGGGCCCTTATCAGCCCCAGCATTTT.

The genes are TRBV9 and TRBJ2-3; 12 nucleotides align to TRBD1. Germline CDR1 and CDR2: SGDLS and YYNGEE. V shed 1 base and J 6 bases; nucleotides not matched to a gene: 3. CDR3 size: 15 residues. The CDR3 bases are TGTGCCAGCAGCGTATGGGACAGGGGGCAGGATACGCAGTATTTT. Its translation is CASSVWDRGQDTQYF. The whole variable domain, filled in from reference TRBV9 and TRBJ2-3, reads DSGVTQTPKHLITATGQRVTLRCSPRSGDLSVYWYQQSLDQGLQFLIQYYNGEERAKGNILERFSAQQFPDLHSELNLSSLELGDSALYFCASSVWDRGQDTQYFGPGTRLTVL.

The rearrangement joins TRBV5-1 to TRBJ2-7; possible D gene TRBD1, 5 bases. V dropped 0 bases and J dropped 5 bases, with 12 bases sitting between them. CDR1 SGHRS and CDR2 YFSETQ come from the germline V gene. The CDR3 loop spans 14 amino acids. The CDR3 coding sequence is TGCGCCAGCAGCTTGGAGGGCAGGGCCGACGAGCAGTACTTC. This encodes CASSLEGRADEQYF. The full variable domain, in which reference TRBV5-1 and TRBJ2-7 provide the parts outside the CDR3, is KAGVTQTPRYLIKTRGQQVTLSCSPISGHRSVSWYQQTPGQGLQFLFEYFSETQRNKGNFPGRFSGRQFSNSRSEMNVSTLELGDSALYLCASSLEGRADEQYFGPGTRLTVT.

DNA of the CDR3: TGTGCCAGCAGCCCGACAGGACGAAATGAAAAACTGTTTTTT. Residues: CASSPTGRNEKLFF. This sequence joins TRBV5-4 and TRBJ1-4, with a possible D match to TRBD1 (6 bases). CDR1 is SGHNT and CDR2 is YYREEE in the germline V gene (reference sequence). V was clipped by 4 bases and J by 5 bases, with 12 bases between them. The CDR3 extends over 14 amino acids.

CDR3 sequence: CASSFSDSSYEQYF. In DNA, the CDR3 is TGTGCCAGCAGCTTTTCGGACAGCTCCTACGAGCAGTACTTC. The genes are TRBV7-8 and TRBJ2-7, with a possible D match to TRBD1 (6 bases). There are 14 residues in the CDR3. Germline CDR1 reads SGHVS; CDR2 reads FQNEAQ. Trimming shortened V by 3 bases and J by 0 bases, and 9 bases separated the two germline ends.

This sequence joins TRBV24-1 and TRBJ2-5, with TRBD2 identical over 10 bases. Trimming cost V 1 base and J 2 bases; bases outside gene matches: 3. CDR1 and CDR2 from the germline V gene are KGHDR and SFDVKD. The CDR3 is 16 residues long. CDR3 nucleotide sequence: TGTGCCACCAGTGATTTAGGACTAGCGGATCAAGAGACCCAGTACTTC. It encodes CATSDLGLADQETQYF.

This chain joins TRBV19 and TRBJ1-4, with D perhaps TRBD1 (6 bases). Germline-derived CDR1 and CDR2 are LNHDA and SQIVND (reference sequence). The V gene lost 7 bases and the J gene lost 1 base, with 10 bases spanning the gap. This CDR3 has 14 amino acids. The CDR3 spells CASTPQGTNEKLFF. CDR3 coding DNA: TGTGCCAGTACCCCACAGGGAACTAATGAAAAACTGTTTTTT.

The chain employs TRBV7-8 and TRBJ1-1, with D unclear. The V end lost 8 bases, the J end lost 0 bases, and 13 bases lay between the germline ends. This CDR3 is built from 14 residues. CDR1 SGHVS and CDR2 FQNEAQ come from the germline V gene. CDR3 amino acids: CASAPAGMNTEAFF. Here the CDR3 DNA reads TGTGCCAGCGCCCCGGCGGGTATGAACACTGAAGCTTTCTTT. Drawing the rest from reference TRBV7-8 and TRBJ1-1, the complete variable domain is GAGVSQSPRYKVAKRGQDVALRCDPISGHVSLFWYQQALGQGPEFLTYFQNEAQLDKSGLPSDRFFAERPEGSVSTLKIQRTQQEDSAVYLCASAPAGMNTEAFFGQGTRLTVV.

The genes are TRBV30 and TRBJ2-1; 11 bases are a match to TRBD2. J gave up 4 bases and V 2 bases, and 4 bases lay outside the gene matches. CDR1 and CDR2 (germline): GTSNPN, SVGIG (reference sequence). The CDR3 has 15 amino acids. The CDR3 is CAWSSGLAVYNEQFF. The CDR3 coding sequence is TGTGCCTGGAGTTCGGGACTAGCGGTGTACAATGAGCAGTTCTTC. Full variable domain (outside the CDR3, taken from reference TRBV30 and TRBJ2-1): SQTIHQWPATLVQPVGSPLSLECTVEGTSNPNLYWYRQAAGRGLQLLFYSVGIGQISSEVPQNLSASRPQDRQFILSSKKLLLSDSGFYLCAWSSGLAVYNEQFFGPGTRLTVL.

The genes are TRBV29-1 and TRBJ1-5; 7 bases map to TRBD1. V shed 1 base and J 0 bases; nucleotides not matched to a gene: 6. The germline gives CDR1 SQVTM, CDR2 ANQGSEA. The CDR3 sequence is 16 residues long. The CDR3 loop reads CSVEGDRVYSNQPQHF. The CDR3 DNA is TGCAGCGTTGAAGGAGACAGGGTCTATAGCAATCAGCCCCAGCATTTT.

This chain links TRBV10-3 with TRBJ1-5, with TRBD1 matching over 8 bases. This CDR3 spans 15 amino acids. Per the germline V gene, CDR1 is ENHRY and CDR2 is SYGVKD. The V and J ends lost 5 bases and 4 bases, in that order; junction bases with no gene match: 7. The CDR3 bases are TGTGCCATCAGTAAGGACAGGGAGGCTAATCAGCCCCAGCATTTT. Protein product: CAISKDREANQPQHF.

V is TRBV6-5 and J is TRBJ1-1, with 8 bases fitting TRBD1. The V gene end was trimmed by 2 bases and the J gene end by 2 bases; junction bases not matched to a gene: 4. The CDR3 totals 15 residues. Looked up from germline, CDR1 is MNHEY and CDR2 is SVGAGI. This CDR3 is CASSYEGTGNTEAFF. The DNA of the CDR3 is TGTGCCAGCAGTTACGAGGGGACAGGTAACACTGAAGCTTTCTTT.

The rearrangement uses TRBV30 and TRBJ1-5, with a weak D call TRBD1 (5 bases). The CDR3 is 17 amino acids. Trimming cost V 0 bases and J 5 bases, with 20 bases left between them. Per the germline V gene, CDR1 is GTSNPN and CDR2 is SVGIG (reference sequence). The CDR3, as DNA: TGTGCCTGGAGTGTACGGGTGGGGCCCATTGGGGATCAGCCCCAGCATTTT. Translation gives CAWSVRVGPIGDQPQHF. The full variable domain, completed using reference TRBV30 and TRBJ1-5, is SQTIHQWPATLVQPVGSPLSLECTVEGTSNPNLYWYRQAAGRGLQLLFYSVGIGQISSEVPQNLSASRPQDRQFILSSKKLLLSDSGFYLCAWSVRVGPIGDQPQHFGDGTRLSIL.

The CDR3 DNA sequence: TGTGCCAGCAGTACCTCCGGGGGGTCAACTAATGAAAAACTGTTTTTT. Residues: CASSTSGGSTNEKLFF. The chain joins TRBV6-6 to TRBJ1-4, with D possibly matching TRBD1 (5 bases). V was cut by 5 bases and J by 0 bases, with 13 bases left in between. Germline V gives CDR1 MNHNY, CDR2 SVGAGI (reference sequence). The CDR3 has 16 residues.

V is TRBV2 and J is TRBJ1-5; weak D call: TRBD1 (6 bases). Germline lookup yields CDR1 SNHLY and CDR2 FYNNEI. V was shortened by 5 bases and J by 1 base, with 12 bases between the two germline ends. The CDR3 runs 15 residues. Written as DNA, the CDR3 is TGTGCCAGCAGTTGGACAGACCCAAGCAATCAGCCCCAGCATTTT. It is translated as CASSWTDPSNQPQHF.

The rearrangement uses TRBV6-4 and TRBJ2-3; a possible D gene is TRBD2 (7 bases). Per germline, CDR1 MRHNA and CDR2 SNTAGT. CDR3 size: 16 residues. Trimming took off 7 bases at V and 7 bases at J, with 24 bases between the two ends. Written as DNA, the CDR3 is TGTGCCAGCACCCCCGTCCCGGGGGGCGCCTTACATACGCAGTATTTT. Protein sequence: CASTPVPGGALHTQYF.

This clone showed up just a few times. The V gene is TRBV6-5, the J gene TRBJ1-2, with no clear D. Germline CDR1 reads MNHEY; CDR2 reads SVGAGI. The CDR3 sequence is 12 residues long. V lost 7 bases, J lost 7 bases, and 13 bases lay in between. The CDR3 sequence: CASTSGEAGYTF. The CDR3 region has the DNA TGTGCCAGCACATCCGGGGAGGCTGGCTACACCTTC.

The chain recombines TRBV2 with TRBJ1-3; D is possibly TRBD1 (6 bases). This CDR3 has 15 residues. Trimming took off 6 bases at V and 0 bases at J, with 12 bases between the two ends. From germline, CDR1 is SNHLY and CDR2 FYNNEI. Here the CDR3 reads CASRPTGSSGNTIYF. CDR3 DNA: TGTGCCAGCAGACCAACAGGGTCCTCTGGAAACACCATATATTTT.

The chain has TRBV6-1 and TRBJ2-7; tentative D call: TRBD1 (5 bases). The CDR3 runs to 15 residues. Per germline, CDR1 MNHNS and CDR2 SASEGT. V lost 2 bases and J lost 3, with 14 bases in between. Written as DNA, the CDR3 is TGTGCCAGCAGTGAAAGCCAGGGCGTCAACTACGAGCAGTACTTC. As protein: CASSESQGVNYEQYF.

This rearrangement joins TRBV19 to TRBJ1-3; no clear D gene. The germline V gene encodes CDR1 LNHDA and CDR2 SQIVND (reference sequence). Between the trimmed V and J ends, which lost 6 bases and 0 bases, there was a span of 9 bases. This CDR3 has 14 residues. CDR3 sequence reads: CASSRPGSGNTIYF. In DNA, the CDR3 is TGTGCCAGTAGCCGGCCAGGCTCTGGAAACACCATATATTTT.